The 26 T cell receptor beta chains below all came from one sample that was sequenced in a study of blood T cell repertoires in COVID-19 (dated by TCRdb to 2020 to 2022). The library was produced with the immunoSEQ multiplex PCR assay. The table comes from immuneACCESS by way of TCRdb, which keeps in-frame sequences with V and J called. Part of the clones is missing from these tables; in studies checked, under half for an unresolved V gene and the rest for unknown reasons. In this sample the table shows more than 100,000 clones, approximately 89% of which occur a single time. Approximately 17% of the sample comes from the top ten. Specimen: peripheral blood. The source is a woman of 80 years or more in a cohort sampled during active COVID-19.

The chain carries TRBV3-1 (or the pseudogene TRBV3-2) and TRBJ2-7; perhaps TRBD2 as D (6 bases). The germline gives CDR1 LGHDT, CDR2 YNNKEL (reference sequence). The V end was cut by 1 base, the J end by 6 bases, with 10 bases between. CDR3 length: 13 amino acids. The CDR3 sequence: CASSQVGGTEQYF. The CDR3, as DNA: TGTGCCAGCAGCCAAGTCGGGGGAACCGAGCAGTACTTC.

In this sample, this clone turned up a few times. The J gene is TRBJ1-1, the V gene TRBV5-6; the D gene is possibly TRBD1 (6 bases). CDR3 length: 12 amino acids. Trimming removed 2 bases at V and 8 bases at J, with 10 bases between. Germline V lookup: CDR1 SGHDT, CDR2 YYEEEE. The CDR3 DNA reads TGTGCCAGCAGCTTCAGGGGTGTCGAAGCTTTCTTT. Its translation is CASSFRGVEAFF.

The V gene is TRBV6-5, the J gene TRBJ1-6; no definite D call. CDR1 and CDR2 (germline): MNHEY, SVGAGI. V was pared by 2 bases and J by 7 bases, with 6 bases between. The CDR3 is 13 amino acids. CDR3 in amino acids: CASSYQANSPLHF. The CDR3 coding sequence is TGTGCCAGCAGTTACCAGGCCAATTCACCCCTCCACTTT.

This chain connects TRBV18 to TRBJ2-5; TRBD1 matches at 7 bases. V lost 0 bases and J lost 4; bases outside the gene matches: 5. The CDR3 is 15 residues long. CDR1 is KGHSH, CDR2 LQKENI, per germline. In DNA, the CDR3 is TGTGCCAGCTCACCACCGTCAGGGGGTATAGAGACCCAGTACTTC. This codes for CASSPPSGGIETQYF. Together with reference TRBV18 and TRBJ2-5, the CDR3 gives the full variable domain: NAGVMQNPRHLVRRRGQEARLRCSPMKGHSHVYWYRQLPEEGLKFMVYLQKENIIDESGMPKERFSAEFPKEGPSILRIQQVVRGDSAAYFCASSPPSGGIETQYFGPGTRLLVL.

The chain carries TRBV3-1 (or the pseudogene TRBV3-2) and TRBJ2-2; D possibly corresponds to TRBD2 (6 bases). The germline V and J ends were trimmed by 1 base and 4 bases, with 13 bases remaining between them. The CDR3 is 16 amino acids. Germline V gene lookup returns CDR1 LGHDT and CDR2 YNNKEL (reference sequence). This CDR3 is CASSQGFGSSTGELFF. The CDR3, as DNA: TGTGCCAGCAGCCAAGGGTTCGGGAGCTCCACCGGGGAGCTGTTTTTT.

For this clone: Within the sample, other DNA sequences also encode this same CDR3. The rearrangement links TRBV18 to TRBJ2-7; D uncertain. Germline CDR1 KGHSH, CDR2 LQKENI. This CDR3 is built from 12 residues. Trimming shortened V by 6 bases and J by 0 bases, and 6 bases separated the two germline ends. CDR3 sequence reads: CASSPSSYEQYF. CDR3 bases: TGTGCCAGCTCTCCGAGCTCCTACGAGCAGTACTTC.

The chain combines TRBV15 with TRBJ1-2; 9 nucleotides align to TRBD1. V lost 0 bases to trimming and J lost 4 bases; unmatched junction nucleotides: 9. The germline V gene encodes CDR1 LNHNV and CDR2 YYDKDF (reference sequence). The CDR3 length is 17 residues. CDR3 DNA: TGTGCCACCAGCAGAGACCCGCGGGACAGGGCTCTCTATGGCTACACCTTC. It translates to CATSRDPRDRALYGYTF.

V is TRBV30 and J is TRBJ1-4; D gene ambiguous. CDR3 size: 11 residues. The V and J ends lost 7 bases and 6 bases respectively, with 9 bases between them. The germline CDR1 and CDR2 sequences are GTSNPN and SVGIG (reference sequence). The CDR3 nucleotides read TGTGCCTCTGGGAGGGATGAAAAACTGTTTTTT. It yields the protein CASGRDEKLFF.

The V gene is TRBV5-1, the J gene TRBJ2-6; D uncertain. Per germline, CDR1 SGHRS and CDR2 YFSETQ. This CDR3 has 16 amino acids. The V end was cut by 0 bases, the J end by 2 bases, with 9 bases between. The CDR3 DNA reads TGCGCCAGCAGCTTGGTCGGAGTGACTGGGGCCAACGTCCTGACTTTC. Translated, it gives CASSLVGVTGANVLTF. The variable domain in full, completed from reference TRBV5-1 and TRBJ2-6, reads KAGVTQTPRYLIKTRGQQVTLSCSPISGHRSVSWYQQTPGQGLQFLFEYFSETQRNKGNFPGRFSGRQFSNSRSEMNVSTLELGDSALYLCASSLVGVTGANVLTFGAGSRLTVL.

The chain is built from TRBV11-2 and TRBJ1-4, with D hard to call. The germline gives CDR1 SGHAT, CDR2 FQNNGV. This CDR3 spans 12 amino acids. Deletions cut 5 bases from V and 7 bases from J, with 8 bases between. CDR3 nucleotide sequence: TGTGCCAGCAGCCTGTTCTCTGAAAAACTGTTTTTT. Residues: CASSLFSEKLFF. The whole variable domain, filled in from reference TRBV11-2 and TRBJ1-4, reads EAGVAQSPRYKIIEKRQSVAFWCNPISGHATLYWYQQILGQGPKLLIQFQNNGVVDDSQLPKDRFSAERLKGVDSTLKIQPAKLEDSAVYLCASSLFSEKLFFGSGTQLSVL.

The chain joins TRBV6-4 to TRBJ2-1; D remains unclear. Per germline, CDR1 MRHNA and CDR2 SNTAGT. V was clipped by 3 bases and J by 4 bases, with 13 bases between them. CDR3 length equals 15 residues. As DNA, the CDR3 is TGTGCCAGCAGTGATGGTCTGAGGCCTTACAATGAGCAGTTCTTC. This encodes CASSDGLRPYNEQFF.

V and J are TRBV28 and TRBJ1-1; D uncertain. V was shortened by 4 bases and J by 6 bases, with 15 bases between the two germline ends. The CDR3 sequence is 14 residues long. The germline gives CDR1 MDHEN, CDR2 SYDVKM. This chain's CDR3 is CASSSRRRAAEAFF. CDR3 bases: TGTGCCAGCAGTTCTCGGAGGCGAGCGGCTGAAGCTTTCTTT.

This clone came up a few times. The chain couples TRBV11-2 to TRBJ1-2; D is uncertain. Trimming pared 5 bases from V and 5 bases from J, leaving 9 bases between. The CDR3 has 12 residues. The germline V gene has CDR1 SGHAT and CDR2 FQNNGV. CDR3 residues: CASSQERYGYTF. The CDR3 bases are TGTGCCAGCAGCCAAGAGAGGTATGGCTACACCTTC.

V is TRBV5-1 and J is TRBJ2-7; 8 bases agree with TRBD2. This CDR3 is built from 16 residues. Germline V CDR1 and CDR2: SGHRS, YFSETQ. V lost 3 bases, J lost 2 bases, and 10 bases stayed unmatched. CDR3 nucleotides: TGCGCCAGCAGCTCATGGACTAGCCTTTTTACCTACGAGCAGTACTTC. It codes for CASSSWTSLFTYEQYF.

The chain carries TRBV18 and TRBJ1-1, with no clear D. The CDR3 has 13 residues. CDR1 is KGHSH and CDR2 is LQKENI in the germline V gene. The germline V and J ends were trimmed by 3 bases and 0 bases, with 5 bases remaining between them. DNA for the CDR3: TGTGCCAGCTCACCTCCGGTGAACACTGAAGCTTTCTTT. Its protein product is CASSPPVNTEAFF.

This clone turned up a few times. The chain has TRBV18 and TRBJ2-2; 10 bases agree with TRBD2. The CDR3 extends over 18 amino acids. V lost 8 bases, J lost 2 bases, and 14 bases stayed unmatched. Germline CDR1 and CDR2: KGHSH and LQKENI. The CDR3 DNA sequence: TGTGCCAGCCCCAAGCGCCCAGCGGGGGGGCTAAACACCGGGGAGCTGTTTTTT. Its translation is CASPKRPAGGLNTGELFF.

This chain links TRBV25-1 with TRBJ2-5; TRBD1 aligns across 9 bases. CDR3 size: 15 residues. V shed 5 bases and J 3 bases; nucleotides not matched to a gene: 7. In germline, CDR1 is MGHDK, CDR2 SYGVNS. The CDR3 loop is CASSRRTGAKETQYF. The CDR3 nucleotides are TGTGCCAGCAGTCGTCGGACAGGGGCTAAAGAGACCCAGTACTTC. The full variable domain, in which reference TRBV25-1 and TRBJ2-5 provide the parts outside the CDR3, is EADIYQTPRYLVIGTGKKITLECSQTMGHDKMYWYQQDPGMELHLIHYSYGVNSTEKGDLSSESTVSRIRTEHFPLTLESARPSHTSQYLCASSRRTGAKETQYFGPGTRLLVL.

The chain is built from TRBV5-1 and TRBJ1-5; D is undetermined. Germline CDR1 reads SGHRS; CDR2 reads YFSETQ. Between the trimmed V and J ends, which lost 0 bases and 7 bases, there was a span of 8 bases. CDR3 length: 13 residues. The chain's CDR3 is CASSLAEGQPQHF. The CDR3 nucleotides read TGCGCCAGCAGCTTGGCCGAGGGCCAGCCCCAGCATTTT.

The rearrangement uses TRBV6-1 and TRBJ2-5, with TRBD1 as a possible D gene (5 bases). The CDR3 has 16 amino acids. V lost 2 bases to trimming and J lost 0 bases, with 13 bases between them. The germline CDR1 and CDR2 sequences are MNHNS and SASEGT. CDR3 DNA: TGTGCCAGCAGTGAATATGGGGCCACCAACCAAGAGACCCAGTACTTC. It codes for CASSEYGATNQETQYF.

CDR3 sequence: CASSPGQGVGNTIYF. In nucleotides, the CDR3 is TGTGCCAGCAGCCCGGGACAGGGGGTTGGAAACACCATATATTTT. The chain carries TRBV3-1 (or the pseudogene TRBV3-2) and TRBJ1-3, with 11 bases lining up with TRBD1. The germline V gene has CDR1 LGHDT and CDR2 YNNKEL (reference sequence). The junction had 2 bases not matched to a gene; V was cut back by 4 bases and J by 3 bases. This CDR3 spans 15 amino acids.

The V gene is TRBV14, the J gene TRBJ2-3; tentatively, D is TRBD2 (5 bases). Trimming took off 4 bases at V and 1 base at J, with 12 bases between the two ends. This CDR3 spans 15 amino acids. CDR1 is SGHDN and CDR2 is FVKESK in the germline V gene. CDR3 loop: CASSPHREGTDTQYF. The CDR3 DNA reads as TGTGCCAGCAGCCCGCATCGGGAAGGCACAGATACGCAGTATTTT.

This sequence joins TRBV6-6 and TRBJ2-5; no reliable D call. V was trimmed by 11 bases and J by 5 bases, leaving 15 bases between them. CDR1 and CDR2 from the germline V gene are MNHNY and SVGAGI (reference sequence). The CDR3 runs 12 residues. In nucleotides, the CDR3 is TGTGCCTCCCAATCGGCTAGTGAGACCCAGTACTTC. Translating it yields CASQSASETQYF.

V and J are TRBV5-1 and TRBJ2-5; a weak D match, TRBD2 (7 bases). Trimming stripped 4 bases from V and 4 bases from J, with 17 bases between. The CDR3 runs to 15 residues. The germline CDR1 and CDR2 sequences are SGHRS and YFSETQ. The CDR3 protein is CASSGRSGGGETQYF. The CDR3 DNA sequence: TGCGCCAGCAGCGGAAGATCGGGGGGCGGAGAGACCCAGTACTTC.

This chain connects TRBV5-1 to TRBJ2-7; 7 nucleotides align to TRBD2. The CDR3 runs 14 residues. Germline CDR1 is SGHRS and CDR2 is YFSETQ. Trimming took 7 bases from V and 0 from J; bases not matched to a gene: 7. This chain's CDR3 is CASARTGGSYEQYF. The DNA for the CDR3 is TGCGCCAGCGCTAGGACGGGGGGCTCCTACGAGCAGTACTTC.

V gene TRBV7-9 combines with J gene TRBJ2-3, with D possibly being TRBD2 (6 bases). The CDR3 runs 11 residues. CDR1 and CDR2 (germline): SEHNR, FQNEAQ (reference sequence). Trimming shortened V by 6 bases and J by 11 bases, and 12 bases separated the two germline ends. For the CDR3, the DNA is TGTGCCAGCAGTACTAGCCTGCAGCAGTATTTT. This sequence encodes CASSTSLQQYF.

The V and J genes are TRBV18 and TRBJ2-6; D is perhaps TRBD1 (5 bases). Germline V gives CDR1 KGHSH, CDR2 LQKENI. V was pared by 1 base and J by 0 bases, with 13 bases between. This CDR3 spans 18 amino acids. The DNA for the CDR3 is TGTGCCAGCTCACCACAACTTAAGGGGCTCTCTGGGGCCAACGTCCTGACTTTC. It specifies CASSPQLKGLSGANVLTF.